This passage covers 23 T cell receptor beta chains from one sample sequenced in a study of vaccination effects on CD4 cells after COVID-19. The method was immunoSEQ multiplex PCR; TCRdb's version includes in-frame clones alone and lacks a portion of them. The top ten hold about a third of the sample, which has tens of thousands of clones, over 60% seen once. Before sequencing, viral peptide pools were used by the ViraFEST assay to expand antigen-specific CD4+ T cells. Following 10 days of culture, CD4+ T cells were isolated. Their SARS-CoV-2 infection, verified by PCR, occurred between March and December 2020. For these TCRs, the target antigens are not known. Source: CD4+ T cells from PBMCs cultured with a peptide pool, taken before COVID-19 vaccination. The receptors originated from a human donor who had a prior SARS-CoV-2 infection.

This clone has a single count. DNA for the CDR3: TGTGCCAGCAGCTTAGGCCAGACCAAGCGGGAGGTAAACAATGAGCAGTTCTTC. Translating it yields CASSLGQTKREVNNEQFF. The J gene is TRBJ2-1, the V gene TRBV7-8; TRBD2 agrees at 9 bases. The trim removed 1 base at V and 5 bases at J, leaving 12 bases unmatched. The CDR3 length is 18 residues. Germline assignment: CDR1 SGHVS and CDR2 FQNEAQ.

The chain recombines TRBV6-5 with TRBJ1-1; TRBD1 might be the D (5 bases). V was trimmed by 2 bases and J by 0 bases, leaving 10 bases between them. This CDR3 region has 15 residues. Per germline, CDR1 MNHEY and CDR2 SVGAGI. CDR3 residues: CASSYGAFLNTEAFF. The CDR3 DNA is TGTGCCAGCAGTTACGGGGCGTTCTTGAACACTGAAGCTTTCTTT.

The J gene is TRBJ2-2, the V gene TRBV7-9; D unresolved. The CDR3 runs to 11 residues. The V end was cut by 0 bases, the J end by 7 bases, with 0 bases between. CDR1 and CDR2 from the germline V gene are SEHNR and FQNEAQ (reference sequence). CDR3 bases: TGTGCCAGCAGCTTAGCCGGGGAGCTGTTTTTT. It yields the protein CASSLAGELFF.

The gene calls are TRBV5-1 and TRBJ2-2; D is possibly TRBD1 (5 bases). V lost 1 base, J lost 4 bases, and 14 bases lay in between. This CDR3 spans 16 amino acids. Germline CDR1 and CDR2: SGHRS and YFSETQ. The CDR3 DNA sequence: TGCGCCAGCAGCTTGCGTTCAGGGAAGCGCACCGGGGAGCTGTTTTTT. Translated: CASSLRSGKRTGELFF.

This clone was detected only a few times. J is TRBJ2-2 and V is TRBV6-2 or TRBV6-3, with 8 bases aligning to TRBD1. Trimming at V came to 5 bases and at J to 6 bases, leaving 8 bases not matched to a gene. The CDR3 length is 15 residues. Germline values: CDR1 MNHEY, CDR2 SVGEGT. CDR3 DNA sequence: TGTGCCAGCAGTCCCGGACAGGGAGGCGCCGGGGAGCTGTTTTTT. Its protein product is CASSPGQGGAGELFF.

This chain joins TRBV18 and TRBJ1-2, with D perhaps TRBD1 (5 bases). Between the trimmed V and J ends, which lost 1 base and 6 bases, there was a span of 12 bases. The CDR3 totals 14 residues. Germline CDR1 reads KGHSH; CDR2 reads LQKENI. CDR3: CASSPLVRGDGYTF. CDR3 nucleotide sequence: TGTGCCAGCTCACCACTCGTAAGGGGCGATGGCTACACCTTC.

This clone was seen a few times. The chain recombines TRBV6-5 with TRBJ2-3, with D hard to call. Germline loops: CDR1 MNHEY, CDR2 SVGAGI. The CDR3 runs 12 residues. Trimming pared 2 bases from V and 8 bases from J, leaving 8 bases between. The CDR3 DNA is TGTGCCAGCAGTTACGTTGACGGTACGCAGTATTTT. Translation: CASSYVDGTQYF.

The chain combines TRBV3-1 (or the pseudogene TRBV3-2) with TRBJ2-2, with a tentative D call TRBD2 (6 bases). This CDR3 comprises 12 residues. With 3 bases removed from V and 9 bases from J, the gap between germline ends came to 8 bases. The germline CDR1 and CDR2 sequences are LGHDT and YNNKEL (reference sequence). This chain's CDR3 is CASSQGGWELFF. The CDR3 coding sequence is TGTGCCAGCAGCCAGGGAGGTTGGGAGCTGTTTTTT.

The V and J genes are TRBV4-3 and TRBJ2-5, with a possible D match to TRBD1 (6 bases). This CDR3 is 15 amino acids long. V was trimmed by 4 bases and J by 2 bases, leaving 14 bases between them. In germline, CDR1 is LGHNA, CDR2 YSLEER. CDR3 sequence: CASSPRTVSQETQYF. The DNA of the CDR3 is TGCGCCAGCAGCCCTCGGACAGTATCACAAGAGACCCAGTACTTC.

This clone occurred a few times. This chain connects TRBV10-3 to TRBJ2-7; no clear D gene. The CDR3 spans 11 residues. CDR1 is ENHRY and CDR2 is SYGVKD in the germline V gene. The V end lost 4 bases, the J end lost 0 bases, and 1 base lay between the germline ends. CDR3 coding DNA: TGTGCCATCAGTGTCTCCTACGAGCAGTACTTC. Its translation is CAISVSYEQYF.

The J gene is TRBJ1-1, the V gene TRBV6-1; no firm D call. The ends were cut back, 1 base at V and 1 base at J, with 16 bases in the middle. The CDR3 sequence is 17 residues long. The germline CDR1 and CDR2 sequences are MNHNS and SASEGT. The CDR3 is CASSEGRVRAGNTEAFF. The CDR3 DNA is TGTGCCAGCAGTGAAGGGAGGGTACGGGCGGGGAACACTGAAGCTTTCTTT.

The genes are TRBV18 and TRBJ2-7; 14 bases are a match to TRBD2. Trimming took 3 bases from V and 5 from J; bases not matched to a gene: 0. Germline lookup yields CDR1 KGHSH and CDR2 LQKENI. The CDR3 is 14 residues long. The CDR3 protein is CASSPGLAGDEQYF. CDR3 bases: TGTGCCAGCTCACCGGGACTAGCGGGAGACGAGCAGTACTTC.

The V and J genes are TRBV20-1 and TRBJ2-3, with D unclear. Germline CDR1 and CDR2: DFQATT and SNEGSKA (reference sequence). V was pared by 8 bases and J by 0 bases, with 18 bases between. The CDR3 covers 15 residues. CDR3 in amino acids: CSSSGPIESTDTQYF. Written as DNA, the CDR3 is TGCAGTTCCAGTGGGCCAATCGAGAGCACAGATACGCAGTATTTT.

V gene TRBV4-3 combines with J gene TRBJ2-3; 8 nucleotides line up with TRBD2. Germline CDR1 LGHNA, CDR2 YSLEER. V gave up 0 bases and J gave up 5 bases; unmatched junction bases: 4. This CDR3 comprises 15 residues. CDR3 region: CASSQEYLAGDTQYF. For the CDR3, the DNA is TGCGCCAGCAGCCAAGAATACCTAGCGGGAGATACGCAGTATTTT.

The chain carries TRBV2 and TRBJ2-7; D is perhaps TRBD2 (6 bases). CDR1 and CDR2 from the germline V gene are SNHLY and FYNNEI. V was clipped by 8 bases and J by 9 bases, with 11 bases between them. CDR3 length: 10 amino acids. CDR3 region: CASWREAQYF. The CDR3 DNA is TGTGCCAGCTGGAGGGAGGCGCAGTACTTC. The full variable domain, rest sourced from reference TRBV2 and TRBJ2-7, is EPEVTQTPSHQVTQMGQEVILRCVPISNHLYFYWYRQILGQKVEFLVSFYNNEISEKSEIFDDQFSVERPDGSNFTLKIRSTKLEDSAMYFCASWREAQYFGPGTRLTVT.

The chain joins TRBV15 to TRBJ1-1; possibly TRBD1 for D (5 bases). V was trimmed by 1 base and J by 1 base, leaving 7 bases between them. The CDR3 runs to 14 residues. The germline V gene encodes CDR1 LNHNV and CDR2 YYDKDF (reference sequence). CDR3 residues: CATSRGQGNTEAFF. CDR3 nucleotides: TGTGCCACCAGCAGAGGGCAGGGGAACACTGAAGCTTTCTTT. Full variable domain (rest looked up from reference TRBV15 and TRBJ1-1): DAMVIQNPRYQVTQFGKPVTLSCSQTLNHNVMYWYQQKSSQAPKLLFHYYDKDFNNEADTPDNFQSRRPNTSFCFLDIRSPGLGDTAMYLCATSRGQGNTEAFFGQGTRLTVV.

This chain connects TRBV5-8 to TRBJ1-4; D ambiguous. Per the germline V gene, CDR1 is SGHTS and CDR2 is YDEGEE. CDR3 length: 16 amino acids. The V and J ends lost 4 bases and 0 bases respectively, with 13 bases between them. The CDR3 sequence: CASSTFFEATNEKLFF. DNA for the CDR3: TGTGCCAGCAGCACGTTTTTTGAGGCAACTAATGAAAAACTGTTTTTT.

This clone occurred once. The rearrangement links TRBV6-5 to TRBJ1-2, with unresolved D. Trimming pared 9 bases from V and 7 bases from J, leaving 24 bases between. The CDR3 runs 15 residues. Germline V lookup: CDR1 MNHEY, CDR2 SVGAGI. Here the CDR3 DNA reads TGTGCCAGTGCGGCCCTGGGAATACTTGAAGGTGGCTACACCTTC. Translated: CASAALGILEGGYTF.

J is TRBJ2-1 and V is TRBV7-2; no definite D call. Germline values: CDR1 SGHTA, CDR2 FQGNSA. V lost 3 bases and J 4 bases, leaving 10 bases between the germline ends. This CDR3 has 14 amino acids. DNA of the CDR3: TGTGCCAGCAGCTTTGACCCTTATTACAATGAGCAGTTCTTC. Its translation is CASSFDPYYNEQFF.

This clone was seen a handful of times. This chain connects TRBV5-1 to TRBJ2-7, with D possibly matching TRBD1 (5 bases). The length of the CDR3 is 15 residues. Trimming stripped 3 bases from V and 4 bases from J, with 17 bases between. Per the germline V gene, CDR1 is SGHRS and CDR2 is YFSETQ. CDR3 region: CASSWEMDTIYEQYF. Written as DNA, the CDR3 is TGCGCCAGCAGCTGGGAAATGGACACCATTTACGAGCAGTACTTC.

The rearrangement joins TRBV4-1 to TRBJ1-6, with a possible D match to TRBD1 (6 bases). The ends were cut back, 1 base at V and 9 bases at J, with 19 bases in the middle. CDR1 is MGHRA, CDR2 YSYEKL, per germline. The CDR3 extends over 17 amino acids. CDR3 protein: CASSQAPRGASGSPLHF. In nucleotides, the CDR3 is TGCGCCAGCAGCCAAGCCCCTCGGGGGGCGTCCGGTTCACCCCTCCACTTT.

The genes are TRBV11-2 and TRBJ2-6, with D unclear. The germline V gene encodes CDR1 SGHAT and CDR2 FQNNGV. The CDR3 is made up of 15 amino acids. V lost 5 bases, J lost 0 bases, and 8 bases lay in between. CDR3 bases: TGTGCCAGCAGCCCCCAGATCTCTGGGGCCAACGTCCTGACTTTC. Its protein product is CASSPQISGANVLTF.

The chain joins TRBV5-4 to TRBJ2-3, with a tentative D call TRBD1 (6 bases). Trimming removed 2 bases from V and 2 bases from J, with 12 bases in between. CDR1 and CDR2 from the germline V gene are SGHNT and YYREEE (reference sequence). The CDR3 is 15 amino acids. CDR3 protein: CASSFGGSITDTQYF. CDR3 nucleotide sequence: TGTGCCAGCAGCTTTGGGGGCTCGATCACAGATACGCAGTATTTT.